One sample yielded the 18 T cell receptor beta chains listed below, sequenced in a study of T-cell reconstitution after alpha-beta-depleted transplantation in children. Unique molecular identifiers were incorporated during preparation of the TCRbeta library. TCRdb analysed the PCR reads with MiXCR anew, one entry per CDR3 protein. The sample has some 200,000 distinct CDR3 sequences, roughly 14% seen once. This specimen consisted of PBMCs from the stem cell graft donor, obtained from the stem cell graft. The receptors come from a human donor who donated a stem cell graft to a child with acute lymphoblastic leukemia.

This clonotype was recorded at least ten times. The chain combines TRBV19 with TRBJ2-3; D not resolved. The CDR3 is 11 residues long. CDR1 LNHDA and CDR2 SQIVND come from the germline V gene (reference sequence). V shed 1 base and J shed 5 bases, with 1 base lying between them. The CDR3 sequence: CASSIGDTQYF. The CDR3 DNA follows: TGTGCCAGTAGTATAGGAGATACGCAGTATTTT. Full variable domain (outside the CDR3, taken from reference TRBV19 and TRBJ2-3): DGGITQSPKYLFRKEGQNVTLSCEQNLNHDAMYWYRQDPGQGLRLIYYSQIVNDFQKGDIAEGYSVSREKKESFPLTVTSAQKNPTAFYLCASSIGDTQYFGPGTRLTVL.

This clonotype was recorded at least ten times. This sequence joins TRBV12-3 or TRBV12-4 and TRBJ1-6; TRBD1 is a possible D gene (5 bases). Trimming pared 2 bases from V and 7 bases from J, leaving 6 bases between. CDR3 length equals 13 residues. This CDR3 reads CASSLWGNSPLHF. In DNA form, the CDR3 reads TGTGCCAGCAGTTTATGGGGGAATTCACCCCTCCACTTT.

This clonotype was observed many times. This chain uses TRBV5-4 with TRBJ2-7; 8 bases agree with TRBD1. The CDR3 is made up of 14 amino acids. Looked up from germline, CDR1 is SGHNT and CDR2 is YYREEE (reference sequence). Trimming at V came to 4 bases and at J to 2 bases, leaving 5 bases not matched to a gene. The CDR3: CASSRTGQAYEQYF. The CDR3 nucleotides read TGTGCCAGCAGCAGGACAGGGCAAGCCTACGAGCAGTACTTC.

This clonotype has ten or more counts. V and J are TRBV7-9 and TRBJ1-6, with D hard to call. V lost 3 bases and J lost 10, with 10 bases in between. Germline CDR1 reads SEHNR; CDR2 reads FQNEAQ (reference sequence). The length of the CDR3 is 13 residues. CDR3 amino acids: CASSFQVRSPLHF. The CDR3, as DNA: TGTGCCAGCAGCTTCCAAGTCCGGTCACCCCTCCACTTT.

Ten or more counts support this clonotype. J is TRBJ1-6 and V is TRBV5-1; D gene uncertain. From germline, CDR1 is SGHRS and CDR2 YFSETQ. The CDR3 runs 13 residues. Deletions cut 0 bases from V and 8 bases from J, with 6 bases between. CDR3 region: CASSLAFDSPLHF. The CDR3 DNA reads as TGCGCCAGCAGCTTGGCATTCGATTCACCCCTCCACTTT.

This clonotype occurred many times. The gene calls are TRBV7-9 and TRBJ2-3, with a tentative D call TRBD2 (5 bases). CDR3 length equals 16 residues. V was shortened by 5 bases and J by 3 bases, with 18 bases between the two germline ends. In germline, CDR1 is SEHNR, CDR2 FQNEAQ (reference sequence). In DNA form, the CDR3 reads TGTGCCAGCAGCCGTGACTCCCTTGGGGAGACAGATACGCAGTATTTT. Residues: CASSRDSLGETDTQYF.

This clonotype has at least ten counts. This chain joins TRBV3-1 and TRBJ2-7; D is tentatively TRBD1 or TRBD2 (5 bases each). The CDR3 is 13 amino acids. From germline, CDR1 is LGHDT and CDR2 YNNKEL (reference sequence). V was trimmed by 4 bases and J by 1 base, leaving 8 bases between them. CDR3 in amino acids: CASSRDPSYEQYF. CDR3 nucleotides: TGTGCCAGCAGCCGGGACCCATCCTACGAGCAGTACTTC.

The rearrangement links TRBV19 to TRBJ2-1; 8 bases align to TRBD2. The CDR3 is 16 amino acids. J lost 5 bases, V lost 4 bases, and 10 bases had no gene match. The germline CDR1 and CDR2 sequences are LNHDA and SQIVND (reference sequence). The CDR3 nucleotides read TGTGCCAGTAGTACGTTCACTAGCGGAACTCACAATGAGCAGTTCTTC. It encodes CASSTFTSGTHNEQFF.

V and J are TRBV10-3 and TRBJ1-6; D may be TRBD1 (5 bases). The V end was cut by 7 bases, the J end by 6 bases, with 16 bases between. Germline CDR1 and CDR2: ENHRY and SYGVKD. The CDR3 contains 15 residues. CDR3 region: CAIKSDGTANSPLHF. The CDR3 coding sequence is TGTGCCATCAAGAGCGATGGGACTGCTAATTCACCCCTCCACTTT.

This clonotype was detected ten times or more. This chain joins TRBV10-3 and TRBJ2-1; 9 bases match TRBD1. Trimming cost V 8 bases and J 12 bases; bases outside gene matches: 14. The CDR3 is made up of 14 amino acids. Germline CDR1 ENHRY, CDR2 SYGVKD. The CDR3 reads CAIPAGQGSVGQFF. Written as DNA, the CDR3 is TGTGCCATCCCGGCGGGACAGGGATCGGTTGGGCAGTTCTTC.

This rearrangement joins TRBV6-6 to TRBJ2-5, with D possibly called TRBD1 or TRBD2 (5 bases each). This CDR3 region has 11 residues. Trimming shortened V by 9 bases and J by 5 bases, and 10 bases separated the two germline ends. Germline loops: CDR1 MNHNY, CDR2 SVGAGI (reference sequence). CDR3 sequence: CASARGETQYF. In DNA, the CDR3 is TGTGCCAGTGCCCGGGGCGAGACCCAGTACTTC.

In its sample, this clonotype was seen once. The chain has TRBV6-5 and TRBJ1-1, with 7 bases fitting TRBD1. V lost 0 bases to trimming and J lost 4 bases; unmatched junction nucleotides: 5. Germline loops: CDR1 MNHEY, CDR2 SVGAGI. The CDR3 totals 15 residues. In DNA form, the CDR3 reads TGTGCCAGCAGTTACTCGACAGGGCGCGGCACTGAAGCTTTCTTT. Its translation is CASSYSTGRGTEAFF.

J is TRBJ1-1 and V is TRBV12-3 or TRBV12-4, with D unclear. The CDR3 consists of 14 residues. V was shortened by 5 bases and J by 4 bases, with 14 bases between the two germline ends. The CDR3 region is CASSLILEGTEAFF. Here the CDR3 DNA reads TGTGCCAGCAGTCTGATCCTGGAGGGCACTGAAGCTTTCTTT.

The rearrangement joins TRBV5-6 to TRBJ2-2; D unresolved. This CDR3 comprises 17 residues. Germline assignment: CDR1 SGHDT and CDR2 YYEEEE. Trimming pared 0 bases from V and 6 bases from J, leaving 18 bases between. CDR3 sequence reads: CASSLGEMVRVAGELFF. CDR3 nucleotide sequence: TGTGCCAGCAGCTTGGGGGAAATGGTCCGAGTTGCCGGGGAGCTGTTTTTT.

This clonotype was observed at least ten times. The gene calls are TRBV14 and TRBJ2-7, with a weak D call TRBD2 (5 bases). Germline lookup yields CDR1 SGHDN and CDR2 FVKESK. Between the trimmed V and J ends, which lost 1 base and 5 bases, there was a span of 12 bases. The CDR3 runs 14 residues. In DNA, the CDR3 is TGTGCCAGCAGCCAAGGACCTTGGGAGCACGAGCAGTACTTC. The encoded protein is CASSQGPWEHEQYF.

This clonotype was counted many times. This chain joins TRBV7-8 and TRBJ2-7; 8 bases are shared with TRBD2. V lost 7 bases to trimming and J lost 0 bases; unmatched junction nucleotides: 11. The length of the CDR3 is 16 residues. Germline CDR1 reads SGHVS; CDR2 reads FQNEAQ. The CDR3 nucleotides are TGTGCCAGCATACGGTCTCTAGCGGGTCCCTCCTACGAGCAGTACTTC. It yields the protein CASIRSLAGPSYEQYF.

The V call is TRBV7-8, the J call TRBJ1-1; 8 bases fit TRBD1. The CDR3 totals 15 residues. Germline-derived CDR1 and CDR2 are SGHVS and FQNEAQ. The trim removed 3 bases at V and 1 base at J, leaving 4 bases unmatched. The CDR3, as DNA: TGTGCCAGCAGCTTGTTGACAGGGGAGAACACTGAAGCTTTCTTT. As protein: CASSLLTGENTEAFF. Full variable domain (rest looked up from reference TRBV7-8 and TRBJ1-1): GAGVSQSPRYKVAKRGQDVALRCDPISGHVSLFWYQQALGQGPEFLTYFQNEAQLDKSGLPSDRFFAERPEGSVSTLKIQRTQQEDSAVYLCASSLLTGENTEAFFGQGTRLTVV.

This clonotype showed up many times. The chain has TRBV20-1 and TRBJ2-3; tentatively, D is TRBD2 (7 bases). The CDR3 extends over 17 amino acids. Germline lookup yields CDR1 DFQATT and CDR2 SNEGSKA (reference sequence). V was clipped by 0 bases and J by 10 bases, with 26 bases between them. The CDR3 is CSAREQIGGGVDIAQYF. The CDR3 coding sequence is TGCAGTGCTAGAGAGCAGATCGGCGGGGGCGTAGACATCGCGCAGTATTTT.